These 32 T cell receptor beta chains were all obtained from the same sample, sequenced in a study of cytomegalovirus exposure and HLA in healthy donors. It was with 60 Vbeta and 13 Jbeta primers that the PCR ran. Generated by immunoSEQ multiplex PCR, the TCRdb table keeps only in-frame clones and is missing some. This listing includes roughly 30,000 clones. Sequenced input: PBMCs. The receptor set was obtained from a woman in her forties in good health and CMV-seropositive.

J is TRBJ1-1 and V is TRBV28, with a weak D call TRBD1 (5 bases). V was shortened by 10 bases and J by 1 base, with 13 bases between the two germline ends. This CDR3 spans 13 amino acids. From germline, CDR1 is MDHEN and CDR2 SYDVKM. CDR3 sequence reads: CATSPGGNTEAFF. The CDR3 DNA follows: TGTGCCACCTCACCGGGGGGGAACACTGAAGCTTTCTTT. Full variable domain (remainder filled in from reference TRBV28 and TRBJ1-1): DVKVTQSSRYLVKRTGEKVFLECVQDMDHENMFWYRQDPGLGLRLIYFSYDVKMKEKGDIPEGYSVSREKKERFSLILESASTNQTSMYLCATSPGGNTEAFFGQGTRLTVV.

This chain joins TRBV19 and TRBJ1-2, with D uncertain. The CDR3 runs to 15 residues. The V gene's germline CDR1 is LNHDA and CDR2 SQIVND (reference sequence). Trimming stripped 0 bases from V and 2 bases from J, with 10 bases between. The CDR3 coding sequence is TGTGCCAGTAGTATAGATCAACGAGAAAACTATGGCTACACCTTC. Its protein is CASSIDQRENYGYTF.

The chain employs TRBV4-1 and TRBJ2-7; 13 bases map to TRBD2. The CDR3 has 19 amino acids. V lost 5 bases to trimming and J lost 4 bases; unmatched junction nucleotides: 17. Germline CDR1 MGHRA, CDR2 YSYEKL. This CDR3 reads CASSLRPGLAGPQGYEQYF. In nucleotides, the CDR3 is TGCGCCAGCAGCTTGCGTCCGGGACTAGCGGGACCCCAAGGGTACGAGCAGTACTTC.

The chain is built from TRBV7-2 and TRBJ2-1, with 7 nucleotides matching TRBD2. The length of the CDR3 is 14 residues. The germline gives CDR1 SGHTA, CDR2 FQGNSA. After removal of 4 bases from V and 4 bases from J, the junction contained 4 bases not matched to a gene. The CDR3 loop reads CASSWGTTYNEQFF. Written as DNA, the CDR3 is TGTGCCAGCAGCTGGGGGACTACTTACAATGAGCAGTTCTTC.

The chain couples TRBV30 to TRBJ1-5; D uncertain. CDR3 length: 15 residues. CDR1 is GTSNPN, CDR2 SVGIG, per germline (reference sequence). Trimming pared 4 bases from V and 0 bases from J, leaving 13 bases between. CDR3 sequence (DNA): TGTGCCTGGACAGCCGGACTCTATAGCAATCAGCCCCAGCATTTT. The encoded protein is CAWTAGLYSNQPQHF.

The rearrangement links TRBV30 to TRBJ1-1; possible D gene TRBD1, 5 bases. CDR1 GTSNPN and CDR2 SVGIG come from the germline V gene (reference sequence). The CDR3 contains 10 residues. The V end lost 4 bases, the J end lost 9 bases, and 9 bases lay between the germline ends. The chain's CDR3 is CAWIWTQAFF. The CDR3 DNA follows: TGTGCCTGGATATGGACACAAGCTTTCTTT.

The J gene is TRBJ2-1, the V gene TRBV7-9; 10 positions match TRBD1. Germline V gene sequence: CDR1 SEHNR, CDR2 FQNEAQ (reference sequence). V was pared by 6 bases and J by 5 bases, with 10 bases of the junction left unmatched. CDR3 length equals 16 residues. The CDR3 DNA reads TGTGCCAGCAGTCGATCGGACAGGGGGAGTGACAATGAGCAGTTCTTC. It codes for CASSRSDRGSDNEQFF.

The genes are TRBV28 and TRBJ2-1; TRBD2 agrees at 9 bases. Per the germline V gene, CDR1 is MDHEN and CDR2 is SYDVKM. The J segment lost 6 bases and the V segment lost 3 bases, leaving 9 bases of the junction unmatched. The CDR3 extends over 16 amino acids. This CDR3 reads CASSFEWSSGINEQFF. The DNA for the CDR3 is TGTGCCAGCAGTTTTGAGTGGTCTAGCGGGATCAATGAGCAGTTCTTC.

CDR3 region: CASSQPTKRGRWYGYTF. The CDR3 region has the DNA TGCGCCAGCAGCCAACCCACCAAAAGGGGTAGATGGTATGGCTACACCTTC. V is TRBV4-1 and J is TRBJ1-2; tentative D call: TRBD1 (5 bases). CDR3 length equals 17 residues. The V end lost 2 bases, the J end lost 5 bases, and 21 bases lay between the germline ends. CDR1 is MGHRA and CDR2 is YSYEKL in the germline V gene.

The V gene is TRBV5-1, the J gene TRBJ2-7; the match to TRBD1 covers 11 bases. The V and J ends lost 0 bases and 5 bases, in that order; junction bases with no gene match: 10. The CDR3 spans 17 residues. CDR1 and CDR2 from the germline V gene are SGHRS and YFSETQ. CDR3 residues: CASSLERTGGARDEQYF. CDR3 bases: TGCGCCAGCAGCTTGGAGAGGACAGGGGGCGCGAGAGACGAGCAGTACTTC.

This CDR3 reads CAWSRYSPYEQYF. The CDR3, as DNA: TGTGCCTGGAGTAGGTACAGTCCCTACGAGCAGTACTTC. The rearrangement joins TRBV30 to TRBJ2-7, with D unclear. This CDR3 comprises 13 residues. V lost 2 bases and J 2 bases, leaving 10 bases between the germline ends. Germline V lookup: CDR1 GTSNPN, CDR2 SVGIG (reference sequence).

The chain uses TRBV7-9 and TRBJ2-7; 7 nucleotides match TRBD2. CDR3 length: 15 amino acids. V lost 5 bases, J lost 3 bases, and 10 bases stayed unmatched. Germline V CDR1 and CDR2: SEHNR, FQNEAQ (reference sequence). This chain's CDR3 is CASSPSRAGRYEQYF. The CDR3 coding sequence is TGTGCCAGCAGCCCCTCCCGAGCGGGGCGCTACGAGCAGTACTTC.

V is TRBV18 and J is TRBJ2-5, with D tentatively TRBD1 (6 bases). CDR3 size: 14 residues. V gave up 2 bases and J gave up 5 bases, with 12 bases separating them. Germline CDR1 and CDR2: KGHSH and LQKENI. Written as DNA, the CDR3 is TGTGCCAGCTCACCAAATGCAGGGGACGAGACCCAGTACTTC. It yields the protein CASSPNAGDETQYF.

The gene calls are TRBV5-1 and TRBJ2-1, with TRBD2 identical over 9 bases. Losses at the gene ends were 1 base for V and 6 bases for J; bases not matched to a gene: 5. CDR3 size: 15 residues. Germline V gene lookup returns CDR1 SGHRS and CDR2 YFSETQ. CDR3 protein: CASSLFLAGSNEQFF. In DNA form, the CDR3 reads TGCGCCAGCAGCTTGTTCCTAGCGGGGAGCAATGAGCAGTTCTTC.

The chain carries TRBV5-1 and TRBJ1-2, with TRBD1 matching 11 bases. Trimming removed 3 bases from V and 2 bases from J; junction bases left unmatched: 3. The CDR3 runs 15 residues. Germline V gene lookup returns CDR1 SGHRS and CDR2 YFSETQ. In DNA, the CDR3 is TGCGCCAGCAGCTCGGGACAGGGGGACAACTATGGCTACACCTTC. Its translation is CASSSGQGDNYGYTF.

The CDR3 DNA reads TGTGCCAGCTCACCATCCAGCGGGAGTGGGTTCTTC. This translates into CASSPSSGSGFF. This chain uses TRBV18 with TRBJ2-1, with TRBD2 matching 8 bases. The CDR3 is made up of 12 amino acids. Germline values: CDR1 KGHSH, CDR2 LQKENI. The V segment lost 2 bases and the J segment 15 bases; nucleotides outside the gene matches: 6.

This chain uses TRBV7-9 with TRBJ2-1; 12 bases are a match to TRBD1. With V trimmed by 4 bases and J by 11 bases, 9 bases remained unmatched. This CDR3 is built from 15 residues. Germline V lookup: CDR1 SEHNR, CDR2 FQNEAQ (reference sequence). Written as DNA, the CDR3 is TGTGCCAGCAGCTCGACGGGACAGGGGGCAACCCAGCAGTTCTTC. It encodes CASSSTGQGATQQFF.

This chain uses TRBV11-2 with TRBJ2-1, with D unclear. This CDR3 is built from 15 residues. Germline V gene data show CDR1 as SGHAT and CDR2 as FQNNGV. V shed 5 bases and J shed 5 bases, with 16 bases lying between them. The CDR3 DNA sequence: TGTGCCAGCAGCAACTTCCCCGCGCTCGACAATGAGCAGTTCTTC. Protein sequence: CASSNFPALDNEQFF.

The V and J genes are TRBV28 and TRBJ1-1; D call uncertain. V lost 5 bases to trimming and J lost 3 bases, with 13 bases between them. This CDR3 comprises 14 residues. Germline V CDR1 and CDR2: MDHEN, SYDVKM. The CDR3 here is CASSTPLGDTEAFF. The CDR3 DNA follows: TGTGCCAGCAGTACCCCTTTGGGAGACACTGAAGCTTTCTTT.

V gene TRBV4-2 combines with J gene TRBJ2-7; TRBD2 might be the D (6 bases). Trimming shortened V by 6 bases and J by 2 bases, and 17 bases separated the two germline ends. CDR1 is LGHNA, CDR2 YNFKEQ, per germline. This CDR3 is built from 15 residues. Here the CDR3 DNA reads TGTGCCAGCAGTCCCGTCGGGGACTTTACCTACGAGCAGTACTTC. It is translated as CASSPVGDFTYEQYF.

This rearrangement joins TRBV30 to TRBJ1-5; 7 bases line up with TRBD1. The CDR3 runs to 13 residues. Germline V gene data show CDR1 as GTSNPN and CDR2 as SVGIG (reference sequence). The V segment lost 1 base and the J segment 7 bases; nucleotides outside the gene matches: 4. The CDR3 DNA follows: TGTGCCTGGAGTGGGGACAGTCGGCAGCCCCAGCATTTT. As protein: CAWSGDSRQPQHF.

Points on this clone: The germline gene is not matched at one end of the junction; a read error may be the cause. CDR3 amino acids: CASNQDLRERVYEQYF. CDR3 sequence (DNA): TGTGCTAGCAACCAGGATCTACGGGAGAGGGTCTACGAGCAGTACTTC. V gene TRBV7-7 combines with J gene TRBJ2-7, with TRBD2 as a possible D gene (6 bases). Germline V CDR1 and CDR2: SSHAT, FNYEAQ (reference sequence). The CDR3 has 16 residues.

The V gene is TRBV6-5, the J gene TRBJ1-4; no reliable D call. This CDR3 has 14 amino acids. Germline CDR1 and CDR2: MNHEY and SVGAGI. Trimming stripped 2 bases from V and 7 bases from J, with 11 bases between. The CDR3 region is CASSYMAQVEKLFF. CDR3 DNA sequence: TGTGCCAGCAGTTACATGGCCCAGGTTGAAAAACTGTTTTTT.

CDR3 protein: CASSPTGSIYGYTF. Written as DNA, the CDR3 is TGTGCCAGCAGCCCCACCGGGTCAATTTATGGCTACACCTTC. The chain carries TRBV4-2 and TRBJ1-2; D gene ambiguous. The CDR3 sequence is 14 residues long. Germline lookup yields CDR1 LGHNA and CDR2 YNFKEQ. The V gene lost 4 bases and the J gene lost 5 bases, with 14 bases spanning the gap.

CDR3 region: CASSPPTGRNYGYTF. CDR3 DNA sequence: TGTGCCAGCAGCCCCCCGACAGGTCGTAACTATGGCTACACCTTC. The chain joins TRBV7-9 to TRBJ1-2; perhaps TRBD1 as D (6 bases). Per germline, CDR1 SEHNR and CDR2 FQNEAQ (reference sequence). This CDR3 has 15 amino acids. The germline V and J ends were trimmed by 5 bases and 1 base, with 14 bases remaining between them.

The CDR3 sequence is CASSFIRGGSYEQYF. The CDR3 DNA sequence: TGTGCCAGCAGCTTCATTAGAGGAGGTTCTTACGAGCAGTACTTC. The chain has TRBV7-9 and TRBJ2-7, with a weak D call TRBD2 (5 bases). Germline assignment: CDR1 SEHNR and CDR2 FQNEAQ (reference sequence). There are 15 residues in the CDR3. V was clipped by 3 bases and J by 4 bases, with 16 bases between them.

CDR3 amino acids: CASSLGTVNTEAFF. The CDR3 nucleotides are TGTGCCAGCAGCCTAGGGACAGTGAACACTGAAGCTTTCTTT. The V call is TRBV5-8, the J call TRBJ1-1; TRBD1 aligns across 7 bases. Germline values: CDR1 SGHTS, CDR2 YDEGEE. V shed 4 bases and J 0 bases; nucleotides not matched to a gene: 3. The CDR3 is made up of 14 amino acids.

The chain joins TRBV7-2 to TRBJ2-7; no clear D. V dropped 1 base and J dropped 7 bases, with 11 bases sitting between them. Germline CDR1 and CDR2: SGHTA and FQGNSA. The CDR3 runs 13 residues. The CDR3 nucleotides read TGTGCCAGCAGCTTAGGTTACCTGAGGGAGCAGTACTTC. Its translation: CASSLGYLREQYF.

CDR3 DNA sequence: TGTGCCAGCAGTCGCGCCCAAGGGACAGGGGAGACCCAGTACTTC. It specifies CASSRAQGTGETQYF. This chain connects TRBV2 to TRBJ2-5, with 9 bases identical to TRBD1. CDR1 and CDR2 from the germline V gene are SNHLY and FYNNEI. Germline trimming cut 5 bases from V and 5 bases from J; bases unmatched to any gene: 9. The CDR3 is 15 amino acids.

The chain joins TRBV29-1 to TRBJ2-7, with unresolved D. With 4 bases removed from V and 2 bases from J, the gap between germline ends came to 6 bases. The germline V gene encodes CDR1 SQVTM and CDR2 ANQGSEA. This CDR3 region has 11 residues. Here the CDR3 DNA reads TGCAGCGTTGGCCAGACCTACGAGCAGTACTTC. Its protein product is CSVGQTYEQYF.

The chain has TRBV30 and TRBJ2-2, with TRBD1 matching over 7 bases. The length of the CDR3 is 14 residues. With 5 bases clipped from V and 3 bases from J, the junction kept 6 bases outside the gene matches. Germline CDR1 GTSNPN, CDR2 SVGIG (reference sequence). The CDR3 DNA is TGTGCCTGGTGTGGGACAGAGTACACCGGGGAGCTGTTTTTT. Amino acids: CAWCGTEYTGELFF.

The rearrangement links TRBV19 to TRBJ1-1; D possibly corresponds to TRBD1 (5 bases). In germline, CDR1 is LNHDA, CDR2 SQIVND (reference sequence). The CDR3 spans 15 residues. Trimming stripped 3 bases from V and 1 base from J, with 12 bases between. The CDR3 loop is CASSITWGGNTEAFF. Here the CDR3 DNA reads TGTGCCAGTAGTATTACTTGGGGGGGGAACACTGAAGCTTTCTTT.